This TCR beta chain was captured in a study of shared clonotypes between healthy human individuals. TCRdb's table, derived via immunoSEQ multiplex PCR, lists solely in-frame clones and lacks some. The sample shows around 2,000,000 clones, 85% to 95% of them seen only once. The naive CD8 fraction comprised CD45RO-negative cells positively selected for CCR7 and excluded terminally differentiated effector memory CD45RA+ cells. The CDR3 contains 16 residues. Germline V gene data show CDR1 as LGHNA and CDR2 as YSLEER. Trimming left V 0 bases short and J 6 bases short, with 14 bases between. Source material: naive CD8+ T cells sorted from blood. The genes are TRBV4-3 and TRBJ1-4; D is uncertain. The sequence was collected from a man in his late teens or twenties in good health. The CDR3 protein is CASSQDQEGEHEKLFF. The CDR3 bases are TGCGCCAGCAGCCAAGATCAGGAGGGCGAACATGAAAAACTGTTTTTT.